Included here is one TCR beta chain sequence, with context. This clonotype was seen a few times. Its antigen remains undetermined. No much larger clone is present one base from it, and per-base qualities are unavailable. The data originate from a study of T-cell memory formation after mild COVID-19 (TCRdb year 2021). For the wider study: Most TCR sequence clusters were specific to one of the two donors. Longitudinal TCRalpha and TCRbeta repertoire sequencing tracked T-cell clones expanding and contracting after mild COVID-19 in a couple of donors. The cohort was made up of two young adult volunteers, one female and one male, who were previously healthy. Overall study outcomes, separate from this receptor: Clones that contracted from day 15 to 85 showed balanced CD4/CD8 phenotypes, whereas a second wave of clones that expanded from day 15 to 37 leaned towards CD4+. Only a couple of mild cases were covered in the study, and larger cohorts including severe cases with pre-infection samples were considered necessary. Some responding clones were detected in pre-infection memory, which suggested that pre-existing cross-reactive memory T cells had joined the SARS-CoV-2 response. SARS-CoV-2 specificity of the second-wave clones peaking on day 37 was not confirmed. Contracting CD4+ clones turned up mainly in the CM and EM memory subsets, whereas EMRA was where CD8+ clones were enriched.

The CDR3 has 16 amino acids, counting the end cysteine and phenylalanine. The entry retains the CDR3 DNA only, 48 bases that are in frame from base 1. The V and J ends are trimmed by 5 bases and 1 base, leaving 16 bases between them. The germline V gene encodes CDR1 MNHEY and CDR2 SVGAGI. PBMCs were isolated by Ficoll-Paque density gradient centrifugation. TCRdb shows the sequencer as Illumina NovaSeq 6000. TCRalpha and TCRbeta cDNA libraries were constructed by 5'RACE with constant-segment primers, with sample barcodes and unique molecular identifiers being introduced. RNA was extracted from every sample with Trizol reagent. Library amplification was performed in two PCR steps, and a second sample barcode and Illumina TruSeq adapters were introduced in the second step. Sequencing of libraries was performed on an Illumina NovaSeq with 2 x 150 bp paired-end reads. The original pipeline was this. The reads were demultiplexed and collapsed into UMI-guided consensus sequences using migec v1.2.7. Using mixcr v2.1.11, UMI consensuses were aligned to TRA and TRB V and J templates and then assembled into clonotypes. A clonotype was counted as expanded or contracted only if both edgeR and NoisET called the change significant, with noise models trained on biological replicates. For edgeR calls, the cutoffs were a false discovery rate-adjusted p below 0.01 and a log2 fold-change threshold of 1. As an exploratory analysis of dynamics, PCA with hierarchical clustering was applied to max-normalized trajectories of the 1000 most abundant clonotypes. The CD4 or CD8 phenotype of responding clones was assigned using the separately sequenced CD4+ and CD8+ repertoires. In-frame beta chains were kept once TCRdb had trimmed the public reads at Q25 with fastp and called clones with MiXCR. A single entry per CDR3 protein holds the most common genes and DNA from its merged rows. Here the V and J calls rest on TCRdb's processing, not on the authors' analysis. The sample profile shows about 320,000 distinct CDR3 sequences; approximately 15% of them were found once. Jointly, the top ten make up roughly 23% of the sample.

Sequencing was performed on PBMCs or a T cell subset sorted from them (not recorded which). The rearrangement combines TRBV6-5 with TRBJ2-3, with the D gene uncertain. This TCR came from a man between 18 and 35 years old who had mild COVID-19 (a few samples of this study predate the infection). The sample titles of this study are shuffled in the database, so cell type and time point are left out; the donor was told from shared clones. This receptor has the CDR3 CASSHKRSPGTDTQYF. The sequenced DNA is TGTGCCAGCAGTCACAAACGCAGCCCGGGCACAGATACGCAGTATTTT.